This TCR beta chain was captured by sequencing in a study of blood T cell repertoires in COVID-19. The overall study: The study drew acute and convalescent COVID-19 samples from the United States, Italy and Spain.

Patients of the Seattle cohort, enrolled during active infection, were followed longitudinally. CDR3 length: 17 residues. CDR1 and CDR2 from the germline V gene are SNHLY and FYNNEI. The V end lost 8 bases, the J end lost 1 base, and 22 bases lay between the germline ends. Per the original methods: Reference gene primer amplification gave nucleated cell count estimates. Some clones are missing from TCRdb's copy, which holds only in-frame ones; the method was immunoSEQ multiplex PCR. D and trimming come from the DNA, and the V and J calls and clone size come from that table. The sample has about 370,000 clones, approximately 89% seen once.

Sequences were obtained from peripheral blood. The V call is TRBV2, the J call TRBJ2-3; maybe TRBD2 (7 bases). This clonotype was sampled from a woman in her 30s with COVID-19, enrolled during active disease. For the CDR3, the DNA is TGTGCCAGCCTGATCTGGGGGGCGGGAGAGGGCACAGATACGCAGTATTTT. It translates to CASLIWGAGEGTDTQYF.